This is a list of T cell receptor beta chains from one sample in a study of blood T cell repertoires in COVID-19. Profiling relied on immunoSEQ multiplex PCR, and the TCRdb table lists in-frame clones only, not all of them. The data contain 180,000 or so clones, about 90% of them seen just once; the ten biggest clones take up 2.5%. Material: peripheral blood. The receptors were sampled from a middle-aged man with active or convalescent COVID-19. Each CDR3 is given with its conserved first and last residue. The listing skips clone size in some rows; elsewhere it reads once, few, many or a size class.

V: TRBV19; size: -; CDR3: CASSIGRGRMNTEAFF
V: TRBV2; size: -; CDR3: CASRTRQGTPYGYTF
V: TRBV10-3; size: -; CDR3: CATNPESSYNEQFF
V: TRBV3-1/TRBV3-2; size: -; CDR3: CASSPPRPNSRDNHEQYF
V: TRBV5-1; size: -; CDR3: CASSLWTGAYEQYF
V: TRBV6-5; size: -; CDR3: CASRVGGGNEKLFF
V: TRBV5-5; size: few; CDR3: CASSLIGPGPGSTEAFF
V: TRBV5-8; size: -; CDR3: CASSGQGIHGYTF
V: TRBV2; size: -; CDR3: CASSEDRASDEQYF
V: TRBV6-1; size: -; CDR3: CASSEDLNTEAFF
V: TRBV7-9; size: -; CDR3: CASSSSTGPSPLHF
V: TRBV30; size: -; CDR3: CAWTTVNYGYTF
V: TRBV28; size: -; CDR3: CASRTDRGTNEKLFF
V: TRBV4-1; size: few; CDR3: CASSPDRGSGNTIYF
V: TRBV5-5; size: -; CDR3: CASSATGDQPQHF
V: TRBV27; size: -; CDR3: CASSRNREGNQPQHF
V: TRBV7-6; size: -; CDR3: CASSSTGGRDEQFF
V: TRBV11-2; size: once; CDR3: CASSLSRSLREPYEQYF
V: TRBV9; size: -; CDR3: CASSEGRTDTQYF
V: TRBV9; size: -; CDR3: CASSVGDRLNTEAFF
V: TRBV5-4; size: -; CDR3: CASSLEGTKGRNEQFF
V: TRBV7-9; size: -; CDR3: CASSPLTSLNTEAFF
V: TRBV4-2; size: -; CDR3: CASSQDEGERKTQYF
V: TRBV24-1; size: -; CDR3: CATSDGGVEAFF
V: TRBV5-1; size: -; CDR3: CASSFHGMGMNTEAFF
V: TRBV19; size: -; CDR3: CASSRGLNIEAFF
V: TRBV9; size: once; CDR3: CASSVAAGAGNTIYF
V: TRBV5-4; size: -; CDR3: CASSQGGVEEKLFF